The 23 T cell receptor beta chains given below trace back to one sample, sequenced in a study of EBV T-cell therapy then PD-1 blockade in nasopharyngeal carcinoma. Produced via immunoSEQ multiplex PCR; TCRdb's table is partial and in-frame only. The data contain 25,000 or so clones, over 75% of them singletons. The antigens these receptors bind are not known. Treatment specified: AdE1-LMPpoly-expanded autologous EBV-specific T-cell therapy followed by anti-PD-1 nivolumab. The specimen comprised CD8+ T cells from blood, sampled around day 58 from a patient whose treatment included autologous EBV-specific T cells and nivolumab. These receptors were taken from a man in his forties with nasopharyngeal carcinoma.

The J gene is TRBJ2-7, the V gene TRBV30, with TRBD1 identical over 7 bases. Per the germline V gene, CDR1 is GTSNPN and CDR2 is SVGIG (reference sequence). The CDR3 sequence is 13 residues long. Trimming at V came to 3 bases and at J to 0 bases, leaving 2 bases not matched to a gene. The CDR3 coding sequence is TGTGCCTGGAGCCGGGACAGCTCCTACGAGCAGTACTTC. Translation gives CAWSRDSSYEQYF.

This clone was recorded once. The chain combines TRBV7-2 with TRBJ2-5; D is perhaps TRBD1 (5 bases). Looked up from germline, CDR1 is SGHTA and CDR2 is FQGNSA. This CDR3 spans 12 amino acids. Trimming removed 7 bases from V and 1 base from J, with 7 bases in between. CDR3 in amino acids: CASNGAQETQYF. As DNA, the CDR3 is TGTGCCAGCAATGGGGCCCAAGAGACCCAGTACTTC.

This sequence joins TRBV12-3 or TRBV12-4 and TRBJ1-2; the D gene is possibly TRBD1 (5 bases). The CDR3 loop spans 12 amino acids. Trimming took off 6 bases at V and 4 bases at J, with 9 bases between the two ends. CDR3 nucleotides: TGTGCCAGCAGCAGTAGGGGCTATGGCTACACCTTC. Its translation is CASSSRGYGYTF.

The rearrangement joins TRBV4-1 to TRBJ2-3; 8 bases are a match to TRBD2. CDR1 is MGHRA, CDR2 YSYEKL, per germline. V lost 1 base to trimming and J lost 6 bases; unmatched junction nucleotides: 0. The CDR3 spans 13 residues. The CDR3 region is CASSQGGGDTQYF. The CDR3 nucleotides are TGCGCCAGCAGCCAAGGCGGGGGGGATACGCAGTATTTT.

CDR3 region: CASSLGGTGTEAFF. CDR3 coding DNA: TGCGCCAGCAGCTTGGGGGGGACAGGGACGGAGGCTTTCTTT. The rearrangement uses TRBV5-1 and TRBJ1-1, with 9 bases lining up with TRBD1. V was clipped by 0 bases and J by 11 bases; unmatched bases: 8. CDR1 and CDR2 (germline): SGHRS, YFSETQ. The CDR3 is made up of 14 amino acids.

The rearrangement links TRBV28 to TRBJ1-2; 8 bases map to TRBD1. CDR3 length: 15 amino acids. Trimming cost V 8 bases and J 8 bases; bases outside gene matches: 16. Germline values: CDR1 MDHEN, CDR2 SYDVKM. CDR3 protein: CASLRNRAGGYGYTF. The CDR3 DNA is TGTGCCAGCCTCAGAAACAGGGCAGGGGGCTACGGCTACACCTTC.

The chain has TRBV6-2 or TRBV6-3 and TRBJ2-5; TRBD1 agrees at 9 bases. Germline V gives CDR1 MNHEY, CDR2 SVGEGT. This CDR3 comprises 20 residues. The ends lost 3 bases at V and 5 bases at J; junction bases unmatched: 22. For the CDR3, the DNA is TGTGCCAGCAGTTATGGTCGGACAGGGGACCCCGATCCCCTTAGGGAGACCCAGTACTTC. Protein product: CASSYGRTGDPDPLRETQYF.

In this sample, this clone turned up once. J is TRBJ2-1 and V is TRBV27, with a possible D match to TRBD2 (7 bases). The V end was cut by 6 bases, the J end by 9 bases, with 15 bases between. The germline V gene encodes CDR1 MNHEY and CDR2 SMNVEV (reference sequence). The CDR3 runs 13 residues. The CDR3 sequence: CASRMGGGSEQFF. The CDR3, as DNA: TGTGCCAGCAGGATGGGCGGGGGCTCTGAGCAGTTCTTC.

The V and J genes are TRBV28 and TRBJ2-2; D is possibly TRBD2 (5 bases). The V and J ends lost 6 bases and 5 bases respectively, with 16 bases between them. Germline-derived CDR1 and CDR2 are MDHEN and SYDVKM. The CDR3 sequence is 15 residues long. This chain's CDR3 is CASREGFPGTGELFF. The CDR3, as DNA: TGTGCCAGCAGGGAAGGTTTTCCGGGGACCGGGGAGCTGTTTTTT.

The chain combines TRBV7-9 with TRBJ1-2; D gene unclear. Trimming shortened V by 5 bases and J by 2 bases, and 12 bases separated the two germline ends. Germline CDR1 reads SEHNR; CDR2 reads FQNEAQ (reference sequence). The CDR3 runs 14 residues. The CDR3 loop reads CASSLRTQNYGYTF. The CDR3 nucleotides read TGTGCCAGCAGCCTCCGGACGCAGAACTATGGCTACACCTTC.

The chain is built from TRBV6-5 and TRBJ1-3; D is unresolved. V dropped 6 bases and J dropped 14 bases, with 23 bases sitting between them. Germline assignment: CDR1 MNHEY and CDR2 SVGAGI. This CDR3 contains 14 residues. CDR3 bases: TGTGCCAGCAGCCCGGGAGGACTGTTCCGGACCGTATATTTT. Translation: CASSPGGLFRTVYF.

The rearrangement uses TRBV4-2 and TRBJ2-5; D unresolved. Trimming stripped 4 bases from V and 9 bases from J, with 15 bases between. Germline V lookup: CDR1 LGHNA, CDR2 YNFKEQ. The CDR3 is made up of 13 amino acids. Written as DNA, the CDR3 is TGTGCCAGCAGCCCAACAGCAACAAGGGCCCAGTACTTC. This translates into CASSPTATRAQYF.

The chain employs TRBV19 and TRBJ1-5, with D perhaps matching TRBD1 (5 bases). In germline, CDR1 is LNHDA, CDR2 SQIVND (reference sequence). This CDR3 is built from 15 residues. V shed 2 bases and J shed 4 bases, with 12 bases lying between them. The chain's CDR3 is CASSITAGWNQPQHF. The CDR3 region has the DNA TGTGCCAGTAGTATAACGGCAGGGTGGAATCAGCCCCAGCATTTT.

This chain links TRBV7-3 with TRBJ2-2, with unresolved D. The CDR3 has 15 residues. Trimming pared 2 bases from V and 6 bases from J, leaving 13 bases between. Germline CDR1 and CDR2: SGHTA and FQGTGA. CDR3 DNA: TGTGCCAGCAGCTTAGAAGGAGTGATTTCCGGGGAGCTGTTTTTT. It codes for CASSLEGVISGELFF. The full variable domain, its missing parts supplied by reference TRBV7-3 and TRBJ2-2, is GAGVSQTPSNKVTEKGKYVELRCDPISGHTALYWYRQSLGQGPEFLIYFQGTGAADDSGLPNDRFFAVRPEGSVSTLKIQRTERGDSAVYLCASSLEGVISGELFFGEGSRLTVL.

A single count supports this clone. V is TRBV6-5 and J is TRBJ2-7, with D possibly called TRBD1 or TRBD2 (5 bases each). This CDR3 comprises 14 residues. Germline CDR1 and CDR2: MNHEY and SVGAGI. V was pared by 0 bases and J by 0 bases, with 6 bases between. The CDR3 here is CASSYSGTSYEQYF. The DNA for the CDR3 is TGTGCCAGCAGTTACTCGGGGACCTCCTACGAGCAGTACTTC.

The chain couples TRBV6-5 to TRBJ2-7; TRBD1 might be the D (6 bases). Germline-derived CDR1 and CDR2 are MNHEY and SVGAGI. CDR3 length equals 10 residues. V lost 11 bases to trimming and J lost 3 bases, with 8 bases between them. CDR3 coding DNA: TGTGCCGCAGGGGACTACGAGCAGTACTTC. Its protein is CAAGDYEQYF.

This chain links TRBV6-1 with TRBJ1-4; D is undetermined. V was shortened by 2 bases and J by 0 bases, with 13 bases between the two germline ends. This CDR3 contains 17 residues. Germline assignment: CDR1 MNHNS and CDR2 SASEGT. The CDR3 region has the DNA TGTGCCAGCAGTGAATTTGTAGGGCGGCCAACTAATGAAAAACTGTTTTTT. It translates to CASSEFVGRPTNEKLFF.

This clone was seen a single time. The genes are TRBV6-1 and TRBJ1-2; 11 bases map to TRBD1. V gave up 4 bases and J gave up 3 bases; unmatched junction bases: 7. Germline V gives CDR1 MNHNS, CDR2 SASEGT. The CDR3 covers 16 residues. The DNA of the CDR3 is TGTGCCAGCAGTGGCGGGACAGGGGGTCTTGACTATGGCTACACCTTC. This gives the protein CASSGGTGGLDYGYTF.

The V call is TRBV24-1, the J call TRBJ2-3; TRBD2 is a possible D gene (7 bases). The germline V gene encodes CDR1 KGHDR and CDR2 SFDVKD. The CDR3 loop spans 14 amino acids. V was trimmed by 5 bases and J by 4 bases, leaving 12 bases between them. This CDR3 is CATSGGGVPDTQYF. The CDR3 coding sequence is TGTGCCACCAGTGGAGGGGGGGTCCCAGATACGCAGTATTTT.

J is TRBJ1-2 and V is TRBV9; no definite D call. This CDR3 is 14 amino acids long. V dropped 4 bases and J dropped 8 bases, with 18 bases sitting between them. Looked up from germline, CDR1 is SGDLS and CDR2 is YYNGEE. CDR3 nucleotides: TGTGCCAGCAGCTCTAGTGGGGAAGGGTACGGCTACACCTTC. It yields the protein CASSSSGEGYGYTF.

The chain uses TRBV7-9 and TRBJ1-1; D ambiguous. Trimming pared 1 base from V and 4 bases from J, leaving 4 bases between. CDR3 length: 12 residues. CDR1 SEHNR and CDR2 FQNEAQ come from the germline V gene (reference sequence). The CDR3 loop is CASSLGVTEAFF. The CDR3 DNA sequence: TGTGCCAGCAGCTTAGGGGTCACTGAAGCTTTCTTT. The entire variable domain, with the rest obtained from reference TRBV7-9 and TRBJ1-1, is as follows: DTGVSQNPRHKITKRGQNVTFRCDPISEHNRLYWYRQTLGQGPEFLTYFQNEAQLEKSRLLSDRFSAERPKGSFSTLEIQRTEQGDSAMYLCASSLGVTEAFFGQGTRLTVV.

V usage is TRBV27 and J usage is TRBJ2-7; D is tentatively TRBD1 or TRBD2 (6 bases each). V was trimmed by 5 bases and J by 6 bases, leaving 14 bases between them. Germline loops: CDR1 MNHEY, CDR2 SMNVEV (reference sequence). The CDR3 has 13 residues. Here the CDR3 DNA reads TGTGCCAGCAGTCTTCGTGGGGGGCTCGAGCAGTACTTC. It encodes CASSLRGGLEQYF.

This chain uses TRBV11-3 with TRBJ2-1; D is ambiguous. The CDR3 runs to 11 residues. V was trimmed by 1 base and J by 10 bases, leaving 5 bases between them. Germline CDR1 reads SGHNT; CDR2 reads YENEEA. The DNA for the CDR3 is TGTGCCAGCAGCTTAGCCGCAGAGCAGTTCTTC. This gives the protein CASSLAAEQFF.